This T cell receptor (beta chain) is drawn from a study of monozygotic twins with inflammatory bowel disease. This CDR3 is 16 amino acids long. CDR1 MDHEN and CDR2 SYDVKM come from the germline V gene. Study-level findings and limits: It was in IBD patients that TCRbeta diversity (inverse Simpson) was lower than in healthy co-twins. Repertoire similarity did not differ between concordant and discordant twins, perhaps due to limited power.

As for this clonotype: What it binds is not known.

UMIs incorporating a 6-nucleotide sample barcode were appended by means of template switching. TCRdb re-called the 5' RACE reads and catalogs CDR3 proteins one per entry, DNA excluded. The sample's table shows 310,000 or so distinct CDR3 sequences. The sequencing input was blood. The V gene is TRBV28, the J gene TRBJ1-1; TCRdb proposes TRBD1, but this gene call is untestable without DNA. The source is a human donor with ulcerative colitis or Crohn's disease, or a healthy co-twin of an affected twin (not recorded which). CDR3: CASSIVVRGRNTEAFF.